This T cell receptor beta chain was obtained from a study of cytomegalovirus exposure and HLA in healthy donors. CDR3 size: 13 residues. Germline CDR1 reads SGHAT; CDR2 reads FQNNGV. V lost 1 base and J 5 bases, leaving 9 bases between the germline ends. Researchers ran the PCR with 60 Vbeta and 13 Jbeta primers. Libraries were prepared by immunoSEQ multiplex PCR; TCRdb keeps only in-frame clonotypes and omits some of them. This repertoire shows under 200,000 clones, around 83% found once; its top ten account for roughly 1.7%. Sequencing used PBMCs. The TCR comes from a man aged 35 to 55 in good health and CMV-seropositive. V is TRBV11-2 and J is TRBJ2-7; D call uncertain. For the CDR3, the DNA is TGTGCCAGCAGCTTAGGAGTCCCGGACGAGCAGTACTTC. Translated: CASSLGVPDEQYF.